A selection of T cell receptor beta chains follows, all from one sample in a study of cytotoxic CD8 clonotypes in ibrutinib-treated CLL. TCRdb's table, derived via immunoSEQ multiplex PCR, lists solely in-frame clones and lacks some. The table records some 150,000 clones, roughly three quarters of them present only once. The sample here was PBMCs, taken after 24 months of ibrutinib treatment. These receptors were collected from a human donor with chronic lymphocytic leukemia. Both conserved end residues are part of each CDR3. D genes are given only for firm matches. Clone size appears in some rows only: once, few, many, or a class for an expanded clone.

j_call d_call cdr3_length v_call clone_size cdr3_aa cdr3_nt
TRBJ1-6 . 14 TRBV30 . CAWGVGGLHSPLHF TGTGCCTGGGGGGTCGGGGGGCTTCATTCACCCCTCCACTTT
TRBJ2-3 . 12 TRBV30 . CARGGVPDTQYF TGTGCCCGGGGCGGGGTTCCCGATACGCAGTATTTT
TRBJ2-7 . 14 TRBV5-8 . CASTRGTLGDEQYF TGTGCCAGCACCCGGGGGACACTCGGCGACGAGCAGTACTTC
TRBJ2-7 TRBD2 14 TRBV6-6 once CASSWGTSGDEQYF TGTGCCAGCAGTTGGGGGACTAGCGGGGACGAGCAGTACTTC
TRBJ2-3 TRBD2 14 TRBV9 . CASSGTSGVDTQYF TGTGCCAGCAGCGGGACTAGCGGGGTAGATACGCAGTATTTT
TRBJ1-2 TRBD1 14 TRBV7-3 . CASSLTGTGDGYTF TGTGCCAGCAGCTTAACGGGAACAGGGGATGGCTACACCTTC
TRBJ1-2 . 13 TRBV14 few CASSLQGSYGYTF TGTGCCAGCAGCCTGCAGGGGTCCTATGGCTACACCTTC
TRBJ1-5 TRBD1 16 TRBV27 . CASSDLGQGPLGPQHF TGTGCCAGCAGCGACCTGGGACAGGGGCCATTGGGGCCCCAGCATTTT
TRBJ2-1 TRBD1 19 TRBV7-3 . CASSLKGDREFSSYNEQFF TGTGCCAGCAGCTTAAAGGGGGACAGGGAGTTTAGCTCCTACAATGAGCAGTTCTTC
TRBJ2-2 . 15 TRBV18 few CASSPPGENTGELFF TGTGCCAGCTCACCACCGGGGGAGAACACCGGGGAGCTGTTTTTT
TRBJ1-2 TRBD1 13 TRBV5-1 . CASSYAGGYGYTF TGCGCCAGCAGCTACGCAGGGGGCTATGGCTACACCTTC
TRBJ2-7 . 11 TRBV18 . CASSHSYEQYF TGTGCCAGCTCACACTCCTACGAGCAGTACTTC
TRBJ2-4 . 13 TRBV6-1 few CASTAGTGNIQYF TGTGCCAGCACCGCCGGGACTGGGAACATTCAGTACTTC
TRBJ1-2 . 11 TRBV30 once CAWSPGVGDTF TGTGCCTGGAGTCCAGGGGTGGGGGACACCTTC
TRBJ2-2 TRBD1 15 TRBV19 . CASSPRTGVPGELFF TGTGCCAGTAGTCCCAGGACAGGGGTCCCCGGGGAGCTGTTTTTT
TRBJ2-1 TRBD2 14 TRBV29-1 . CSAPGGAPYNEQFF TGCAGCGCCCCGGGGGGGGCCCCCTACAATGAGCAGTTCTTC
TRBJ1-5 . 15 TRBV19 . CASTSQGNRIQPQHF TGTGCCAGTACCTCACAAGGGAATAGAATTCAGCCCCAGCATTTT